The count of the clone carrying this TCR beta chain is one. Its antigen is currently unknown. This entry is derived from a study of radiotherapy plus CTLA-4 blockade in lung cancer. Study details: Objective response was observed in roughly 20% of patients, and disease control in 31%. General study points: Among blood TCR repertoires after radiotherapy plus ipilimumab, tumor-derived clones expanded. With interferon-beta, early dynamics of blood T cell clones were reported to best predict response.

Lung cancer patients with chemo-refractory metastatic non-small-cell disease were given focal radiation plus CTLA-4 blockade with ipilimumab. With 6 bases removed from V and 5 bases from J, the gap between germline ends came to 8 bases. The CDR3 covers 12 residues. Germline V CDR1 and CDR2: SNHLY, FYNNEI. The data were produced by immunoSEQ multiplex PCR, yet TCRdb's version contains in-frame clones alone and is incomplete. Here the sample spans 40,000 to 45,000 clones, roughly 67% being singletons. This receptor was taken from a human donor with non-small cell lung cancer who had a partial response to radiotherapy plus ipilimumab. The chain uses TRBV2 and TRBJ2-4, with a weak D call TRBD2 (5 bases). The sample here was peripheral blood, taken from a patient treated with radiotherapy plus ipilimumab. The chain's CDR3 is CASRDLENIQYF. The CDR3 DNA sequence: TGTGCCAGCAGGGACTTGGAAAACATTCAGTACTTC.